The sequence of this TCR beta chain was determined in a study of T cell responses to AZD1222 COVID-19 vaccine. Overall study results and limits: Two AZD1222 administrations were followed by greater Spike-specific TCR breadth and depth. Nearly half of unique spike-specific TCRs reportedly avoided B.1.351 and B.1.1.7 mutated regions.

Only in-frame clones appear in the TCRdb table, and some are missing; sequencing was by immunoSEQ multiplex PCR. This sample has more than 85,000 clones, with around 90% found just once. The germline V gene encodes CDR1 SGHRS and CDR2 YFSETQ. The V gene end was trimmed by 5 bases and the J gene end by 6 bases; junction bases not matched to a gene: 9. The length of the CDR3 is 15 residues. With regard to this clone: What it recognizes is unknown.

The material sequenced was peripheral blood, taken on day 0 of AZD1222 vaccination. The chain recombines TRBV5-1 with TRBJ2-2; 8 positions match TRBD1. The receptor was isolated from an adult in good health. The CDR3 DNA reads as TGCGCCAGCAGTCTGACAACGGGACAGGCCGGGGAGCTGTTTTTT. Its protein is CASSLTTGQAGELFF. Full variable domain (rest looked up from reference TRBV5-1 and TRBJ2-2): KAGVTQTPRYLIKTRGQQVTLSCSPISGHRSVSWYQQTPGQGLQFLFEYFSETQRNKGNFPGRFSGRQFSNSRSEMNVSTLELGDSALYLCASSLTTGQAGELFFGEGSRLTVL.